This TCR beta chain was identified during a study of beta chain features in type 1 diabetes. Study-wide results and limits: In comparison with healthy donors, patients had naive, central memory and Treg TCRB repertoires that appeared more similar. The analysis here could not establish whether HLA type shapes TCRB rearrangement.

The germline CDR1 and CDR2 sequences are MNHNY and SVGAGI (reference sequence). The V and J ends lost 2 bases and 3 bases, in that order; junction bases with no gene match: 3. The CDR3 sequence is 15 residues long. The study reverse transcribed the entire isolated RNA, so it sequenced expressed TCRB transcripts. Only in-frame clones appear in the TCRdb table, and some are missing; sequencing was by immunoSEQ multiplex PCR. Altogether hundreds of thousands of clones are present, around 15% being singletons, with the ten largest covering roughly 0.098%. This clone was found a few times. Antigen unknown. Sorting of CD4+ naive, central memory, regulatory and stem cell-like memory cells was performed via CD45RO/CCR7/CD25/CD127/CD95/CD27.

V is TRBV6-6 and J is TRBJ2-4, with 8 bases matching TRBD2. This clonotype was obtained from a man in his late teens or twenties in good health. The sequenced sample consisted of naive CD4+ T cells from blood. The CDR3 sequence is CASSYGTSNKNIQYF. In nucleotides, the CDR3 is TGTGCCAGCAGTTACGGGACTAGTAACAAAAACATTCAGTACTTC.